This T cell receptor (beta chain) emerged from a study of Graves' ophthalmopathy and Graves' hyperthyroidism. This clonotype appeared many times. What it binds is not known. V dropped 5 bases and J dropped 6; count of bases not matched to a gene: 16. Per germline, CDR1 DFQATT and CDR2 SNEGSKA (reference sequence). This CDR3 comprises 18 residues. Study conclusions and caveats: Blood samples also showed most expanded thyroid clonotypes exceeding 0.001 frequency.

TCR beta CDR3 regions were amplified from RNA transcripts. Scientists carried out first-round RT-PCR using HTBI primers and then a second-round multiplex PCR. TCRdb ran MiXCR on the multiplex PCR reads and lists one entry per CDR3 protein. The table has around 400,000 distinct CDR3 sequences, approximately 20% seen once. The TCR originated in a woman under 30 with Graves' ophthalmopathy. Sequencing was carried out using peripheral blood. The chain couples TRBV20-1 to TRBJ2-7, with 16 nucleotides matching TRBD2. As DNA, the CDR3 is TGCAGTGCTCGCCCTCCGGGACTAGCGGGAGGGATCCCAAGCGAGCAGTACTTC. Amino acid sequence: CSARPPGLAGGIPSEQYF.